This T cell receptor (beta chain) is from a study of response to subunit inactivated influenza vaccine. Worth noting for this clonotype: What it recognizes is unknown.

Study-wide points: Authors suggested few new T cells are recruited by each seasonal influenza vaccination.

MiXCR was run by TCRdb on the RT-PCR reads, yielding one entry per CDR3 protein. The data hold roughly 710,000 distinct CDR3 sequences, with 14% observed a single time. The TCR originated in a man in his fifties who received an inactivated influenza vaccine. Specimen: PBMCs from blood, collected 14 days before vaccination.

The CDR3 nucleotides read TGCAGCGTGGGGACTTTACAAGAGACCCAGTACTTC. It codes for CSVGTLQETQYF. The chain is built from TRBV29-1 and TRBJ2-5; TRBD2 is a possible D gene (6 bases). Germline loops: CDR1 SQVTM, CDR2 ANQGSEA. This CDR3 is 12 amino acids long. The ends were cut back, 6 bases at V and 2 bases at J, with 10 bases in the middle.